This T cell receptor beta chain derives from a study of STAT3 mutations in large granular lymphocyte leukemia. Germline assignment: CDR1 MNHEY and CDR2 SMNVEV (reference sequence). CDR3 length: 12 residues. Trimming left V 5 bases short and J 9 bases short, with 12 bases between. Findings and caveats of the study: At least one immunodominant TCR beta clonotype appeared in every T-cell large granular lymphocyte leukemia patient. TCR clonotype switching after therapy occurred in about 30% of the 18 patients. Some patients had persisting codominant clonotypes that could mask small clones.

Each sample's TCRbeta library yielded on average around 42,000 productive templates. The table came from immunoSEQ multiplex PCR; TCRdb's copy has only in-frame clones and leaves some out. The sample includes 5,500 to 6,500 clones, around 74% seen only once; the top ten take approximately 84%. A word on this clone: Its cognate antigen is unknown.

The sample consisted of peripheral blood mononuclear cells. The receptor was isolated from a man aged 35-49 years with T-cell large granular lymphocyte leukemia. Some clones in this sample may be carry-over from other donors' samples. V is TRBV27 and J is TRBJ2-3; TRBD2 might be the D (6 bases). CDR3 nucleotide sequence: TGTGCCAGCAGTCGACCGGGGGAAACGCAGTATTTT. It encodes CASSRPGETQYF.